The 12 T cell receptor beta chains listed next were all sequenced from one sample in a study of blood T cell repertoires in COVID-19. Sequencing was performed with immunoSEQ multiplex PCR; in TCRdb, only in-frame clones are kept and a portion is missing. The profile shows approximately 400,000 clones, around 83% of them singletons. The sample taken for sequencing was PBMCs or T cells enriched from blood (not recorded which). The receptors originated from a woman aged 50 to 60 who had recovered from COVID-19.

Worth noting for this clone: This sample also contains other DNA sequences that code for the same CDR3. The gene calls are TRBV29-1 and TRBJ1-2, with 8 bases aligning to TRBD1. CDR3 length equals 12 residues. CDR1 SQVTM and CDR2 ANQGSEA come from the germline V gene. Trimming removed 6 bases from V and 4 bases from J; junction bases left unmatched: 4. The CDR3: CSVGQGSYGYTF. The CDR3 coding sequence is TGCAGCGTCGGACAGGGAAGCTATGGCTACACCTTC.

The chain combines TRBV18 with TRBJ1-4, with a possible D match to TRBD1 (5 bases). V shed 2 bases and J shed 7 bases, with 11 bases lying between them. The CDR3 is 14 residues long. CDR1 and CDR2 (germline): KGHSH, LQKENI. The CDR3 sequence: CASSPARVGEKLFF. The CDR3 region has the DNA TGTGCCAGCTCACCAGCCAGGGTGGGTGAAAAACTGTTTTTT.

The chain carries TRBV6-5 and TRBJ1-2; D call uncertain. The CDR3 spans 11 residues. Germline V gene sequence: CDR1 MNHEY, CDR2 SVGAGI. V gave up 6 bases and J gave up 5 bases, with 7 bases separating them. CDR3 DNA: TGTGCCAGCAGGGGCGGGTATGGCTACACCTTC. Encoded protein: CASRGGYGYTF.

DNA of the CDR3: TGCGCCAGCAGCCTAAATAACTATGGCTACACCTTC. Amino acids: CASSLNNYGYTF. The rearrangement joins TRBV5-1 to TRBJ1-2, with D unresolved. CDR1 is SGHRS, CDR2 YFSETQ, per germline. With 4 bases removed from V and 1 base from J, the gap between germline ends came to 5 bases. The CDR3 is 12 residues long.

This chain connects TRBV18 to TRBJ1-1; the match to TRBD1 covers 8 bases. CDR3 length: 14 amino acids. V shed 6 bases and J 7 bases; nucleotides not matched to a gene: 10. Per the germline V gene, CDR1 is KGHSH and CDR2 is LQKENI. As DNA, the CDR3 is TGTGCCAGCTCGTCTATGGGACAGGTCAGTGAAGCTTTCTTT. This encodes CASSSMGQVSEAFF.

This clone has only a few counts. Written as DNA, the CDR3 is TGTGCCAGCAGCGCGAGTCCGGGACTAGCGGGAGAGCAGTTCTTC. Its protein product is CASSASPGLAGEQFF. V and J are TRBV7-6 and TRBJ2-1, with 13 bases matching TRBD2. Germline V lookup: CDR1 SGHVS, CDR2 FNYEAQ. The CDR3 has 15 residues. V shed 5 bases, J shed 10 bases, and the junction held 8 bases outside the gene matches.

The V gene is TRBV19, the J gene TRBJ1-1; 7 bases map to TRBD1. From germline, CDR1 is LNHDA and CDR2 SQIVND (reference sequence). V gave up 4 bases and J gave up 0 bases; unmatched junction bases: 11. This CDR3 is built from 17 residues. CDR3 sequence: CASSNRPTGTLNTEAFF. In nucleotides, the CDR3 is TGTGCCAGTAGTAACCGACCGACAGGGACTCTGAACACTGAAGCTTTCTTT. Full variable domain (missing parts from reference TRBV19 and TRBJ1-1): DGGITQSPKYLFRKEGQNVTLSCEQNLNHDAMYWYRQDPGQGLRLIYYSQIVNDFQKGDIAEGYSVSREKKESFPLTVTSAQKNPTAFYLCASSNRPTGTLNTEAFFGQGTRLTVV.

V and J are TRBV6-5 and TRBJ2-1, with 10 positions matching TRBD2. This CDR3 has 12 amino acids. In germline, CDR1 is MNHEY, CDR2 SVGAGI. The trim removed 6 bases at V and 14 bases at J, leaving 7 bases unmatched. CDR3: CASRRTSGAEFF. The DNA for the CDR3 is TGTGCCAGCAGGCGAACTAGCGGGGCGGAGTTCTTC.

This clone was detected once. The rearrangement joins TRBV6-5 to TRBJ2-2; TRBD1 matches 10 bases. V gave up 6 bases and J gave up 1 base; unmatched junction bases: 2. Per germline, CDR1 MNHEY and CDR2 SVGAGI. The CDR3 contains 15 residues. This CDR3 reads CASRGTGVNTGELFF. CDR3 sequence (DNA): TGTGCCAGCAGGGGGACAGGGGTGAACACCGGGGAGCTGTTTTTT.

The CDR3, as DNA: TGTGCCATCAGATCGGGACAGACGTACAATGAGCAGTTCTTC. The encoded protein is CAIRSGQTYNEQFF. The chain combines TRBV10-3 with TRBJ2-1, with 7 bases fitting TRBD1. Germline V lookup: CDR1 ENHRY, CDR2 SYGVKD. After removal of 6 bases from V and 4 bases from J, the junction contained 6 bases not matched to a gene. This CDR3 contains 14 residues.

V usage is TRBV4-2 and J usage is TRBJ2-7, with 10 bases lining up with TRBD1. This CDR3 contains 19 residues. Trimming removed 0 bases from V and 2 bases from J; junction bases left unmatched: 13. Germline lookup yields CDR1 LGHNA and CDR2 YNFKEQ. CDR3 protein: CASSQEFVTGQGRTYEQYF. The DNA for the CDR3 is TGTGCCAGCAGCCAAGAATTTGTAACGGGACAGGGGAGGACCTACGAGCAGTACTTC.

V gene TRBV25-1 combines with J gene TRBJ1-1, with D possibly being TRBD1 (6 bases). The CDR3 length is 15 residues. Germline loops: CDR1 MGHDK, CDR2 SYGVNS. With 4 bases removed from V and 5 bases from J, the gap between germline ends came to 17 bases. CDR3 coding DNA: TGTGCCAGCAGTGTGCGGGGGGCAGTGGGGACTGAAGCTTTCTTT. Translated, it gives CASSVRGAVGTEAFF.